This TCR beta chain was identified during a study of resident and recirculating memory T cells in vitiligo. TCRdb's table, derived via immunoSEQ multiplex PCR, lists solely in-frame clones and lacks some. The repertoire includes 70,000 to 75,000 clones, about 89% of them detected once, and around 4.7% sits in the top ten. Stability required unchanged lesions during the previous 6 months. The V and J ends lost 4 bases and 6 bases, in that order; junction bases with no gene match: 14. CDR3 length: 17 residues. Germline V gene data show CDR1 as MDHEN and CDR2 as SYDVKM. Sequencing was performed on blood. The clonotype was recovered from a male donor with vitiligo. The genes are TRBV28 and TRBJ2-2, with 7 positions matching TRBD1. CDR3 in amino acids: CASSYLDRVKGPGELFF. The DNA of the CDR3 is TGTGCCAGCAGTTACCTAGACAGGGTAAAGGGACCCGGGGAGCTGTTTTTT.